The text below deals with one T cell receptor beta chain. What it binds is not known. This specimen includes other DNA sequences encoding the same CDR3. This sample was included in a study of beta chain features in type 1 diabetes. Study-level findings and limits: Shortening that was moderate but significant affected the TCRB CDR3s of Type 1 diabetes patients in all four CD4+ subsets.

Since all of the isolated RNA was reverse transcribed, expressed TCRB transcripts were what got sequenced. Method: immunoSEQ multiplex PCR; TCRdb's copy keeps in-frame clones and lacks some. The table shows under 850,000 clones, with over 10% occurring only once. The V and J ends lost 2 bases and 4 bases, in that order; junction bases with no gene match: 4. Germline assignment: CDR1 KGHSH and CDR2 LQKENI. This CDR3 spans 14 amino acids. The chain recombines TRBV18 with TRBJ1-2; TRBD1 matches at 7 bases. Sequencing input: naive CD4+ T cells from blood. The TCR sequence derives from a man aged 18 to 29 with type 1 diabetes. Here the CDR3 reads CASSPDREGYGYTF. For the CDR3, the DNA is TGTGCCAGCTCACCAGACAGGGAGGGCTATGGCTACACCTTC. The full variable domain, rest sourced from reference TRBV18 and TRBJ1-2, is NAGVMQNPRHLVRRRGQEARLRCSPMKGHSHVYWYRQLPEEGLKFMVYLQKENIIDESGMPKERFSAEFPKEGPSILRIQQVVRGDSAAYFCASSPDREGYGYTFGSGTRLTVV.